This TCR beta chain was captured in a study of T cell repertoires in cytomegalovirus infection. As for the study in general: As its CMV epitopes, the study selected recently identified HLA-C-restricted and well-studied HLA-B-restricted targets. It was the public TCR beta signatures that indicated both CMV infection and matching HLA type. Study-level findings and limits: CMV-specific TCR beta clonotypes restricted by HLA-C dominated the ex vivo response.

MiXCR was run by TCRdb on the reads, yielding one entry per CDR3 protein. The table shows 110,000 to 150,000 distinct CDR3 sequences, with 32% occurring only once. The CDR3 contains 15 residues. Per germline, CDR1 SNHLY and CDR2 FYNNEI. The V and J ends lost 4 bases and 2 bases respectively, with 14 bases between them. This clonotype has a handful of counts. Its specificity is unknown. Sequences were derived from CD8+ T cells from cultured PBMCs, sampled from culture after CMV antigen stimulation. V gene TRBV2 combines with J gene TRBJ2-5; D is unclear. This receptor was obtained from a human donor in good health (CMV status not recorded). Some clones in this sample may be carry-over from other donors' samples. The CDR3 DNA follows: TGTGCCAGCAGTGCTGGGTTAGGGCCTCAAGAGACCCAGTACTTC. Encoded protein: CASSAGLGPQETQYF.